This entry concerns a single TCR beta chain. The antigen remains undetermined. The sample comes from a study of T cell responses to AZD1222 COVID-19 vaccine. General observations from the study: Spike-specific TCRs gained breadth and depth after people received two AZD1222 doses. Recipients of AZD1222 seropositive at baseline numbered only 6 or 7. It was only after the peak T cell response that any repertoires were sampled.

The protocol was immunoSEQ multiplex PCR, while the TCRdb copy is restricted to in-frame clones and leaves out a portion. The sample records approximately 180,000 clones, about nine tenths being singletons. This TCR was recovered from an adult in good health. This sample comprised peripheral blood, obtained on day 0 of AZD1222 vaccination.

The CDR3 region is CASSLTNEQFF. CDR3 nucleotides: TGTGCCAGCAGTTTGACGAATGAGCAGTTCTTC. V usage is TRBV12-3 or TRBV12-4 and J usage is TRBJ2-1; no reliable D call. This CDR3 region has 11 residues. V was cut by 3 bases and J by 7 bases, with 4 bases left in between.